This entry features one T cell receptor beta chain sequence. In its sample, this clone was seen a few times. No cognate antigen has been identified for it. Within one base of it there is no much larger clone, and no base qualities were kept. Enrolling through a virtual design, the prospective study's participants ranged in age from roughly 18 to 100 years and lived across 24 United States geographic areas. In the prospective study, cohorts were assigned on the basis of participant-reported clinical history obtained from a screening survey and a study questionnaire. In the prospective study, mobile phlebotomists collected whole blood, serum and a nasopharyngeal or oropharyngeal swab from each participant. Prospective study participants could optionally give additional blood draws and questionnaires over an approximately two-month period. Prospective study blood samples were shipped either frozen or at room temperature before DNA extraction.

The immunoSEQ Assay, a bias-controlled multiplex PCR, was used to amplify TCRbeta CDR3 regions from genomic DNA. As for the authors' bioinformatics: Within the assay, amplification of reference gene primers was used to estimate how many nucleated cells each sample contained. To quantify the absolute abundance of each unique TCRbeta CDR3 rearrangement, sequence reads were collapsed and filtered. For each sample, productive Simpson clonality was calculated by taking the square root of Simpson's diversity index across productive rearrangements. In its TCRdb copy, this immuneACCESS table keeps in-frame sequences only and misses some clones. Where compared with another copy, unresolved V genes explain less than half of these, and the others have no known cause. D and trimming come from the DNA, and the V and J calls and clone size come from that table. The sample records about 170,000 clones, around four fifths of which are singletons. The ten largest clonotypes hold 3.6% of the sample.

This entry belongs to a study of blood T cell repertoires in COVID-19 (TCRdb year 2020). For context, the study as a whole: The collaborator samples originated in the United States, Italy and Spain and spanned the acute and convalescent phases of COVID-19. The dataset comprised deeply sampled blood TCRbeta repertoires from subjects exposed to, actively infected with, or recovered from COVID-19. Sample metadata almost always included a de-identified subject ID, COVID-19 status, age in years and sex. The prospective study material was composed of cDNA or gDNA derived from T cells, B-cell-depleted T cells, or PBMCs. The repertoires were released in a freely available public database intended as a resource for research on the immune response to SARS-CoV-2. The samples were drawn from two sources: the first 160 participants of the ongoing ImmuneRACE study, and over 1,000 subjects contributed by 6 global collaborators. Where available, HLA class I and class II types were taken from metadata supplied by the sample provider and were not determined by assay-based typing. Summary of the overall study and its limitations: Clinical and demographic metadata were provided uncurated, with the amount varying by source and participant.

The CDR3 runs 16 amino acids, cysteine and phenylalanine included. CDR3 DNA only is kept here, 48 bases in frame from base 1. The germline V gene supplies CDR1 SGHTA and CDR2 FQGNSA. V lost 1 base and J lost 2 bases; the stretch between them is 15 bases long. This chain is built from TRBV7-2 and TRBJ2-7; the D gene assignment is ambiguous. Sequencing used PBMCs or T cells enriched from blood (not recorded which). The TCR was taken from a woman aged 45-65 years in a cohort exposed to, infected with or recovered from COVID-19 (not recorded which). The CDR3 region has the sequence CASSLDLSLRAYEQYF. The DNA sequence follows: TGTGCCAGCAGCTTAGACTTGAGCTTACGCGCCTACGAGCAGTACTTC.